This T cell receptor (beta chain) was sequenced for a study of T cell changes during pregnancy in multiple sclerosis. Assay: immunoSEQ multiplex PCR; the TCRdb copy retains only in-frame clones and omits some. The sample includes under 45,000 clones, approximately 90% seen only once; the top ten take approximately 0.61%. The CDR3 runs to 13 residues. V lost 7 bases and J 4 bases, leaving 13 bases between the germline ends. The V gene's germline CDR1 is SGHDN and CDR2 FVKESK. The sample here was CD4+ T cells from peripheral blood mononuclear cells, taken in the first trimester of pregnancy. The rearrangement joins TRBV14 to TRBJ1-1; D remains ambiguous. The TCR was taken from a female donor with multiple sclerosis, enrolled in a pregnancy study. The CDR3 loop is CASTLNPGTEAFF. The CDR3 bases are TGTGCCAGCACCCTAAACCCAGGCACTGAAGCTTTCTTT.